This T cell receptor beta chain derives from a study of vaccination and CD4 T cells after COVID-19. On the study more broadly: The convalescent group had six males, four females, seven Caucasians, two Asians, one multiracial.

Time point of the sample: late sampling 161 to 241 days after vaccination in a few convalescent patients. Treatment specified: roughly 11-day PBMC culture with coronavirus spike peptide pools or control peptides (ViraFEST assay). The Oncomine TCR Beta short-read assay was what sequenced the DNA obtained from cultured CD4+ T cells. One entry per CDR3 protein, called by TCRdb with MiXCR from the PCR reads. The sample has 20,000 to 25,000 distinct CDR3 sequences, about 46% seen once; the top ten hold 13%. In regard to this clonotype: No antigen is known for it.

Germline CDR1 MDHEN, CDR2 SYDVKM. Losses at the gene ends were 8 bases for V and 2 bases for J; bases not matched to a gene: 9. This CDR3 is 14 amino acids long. The TCR sequence derives from a human donor who had recovered from COVID-19. The sequencing used CD4+ T cells from blood, cultured in vitro, collected about 7 months after SARS-CoV-2 vaccination. The rearrangement uses TRBV28 and TRBJ2-7, with 7 bases aligning to TRBD1. The CDR3 sequence is CASRTGFLTYEQYF. CDR3 DNA sequence: TGTGCCAGCCGGACAGGCTTCCTAACCTACGAGCAGTACTTC.